The 30 T cell receptor beta chains below all came from one sample that was sequenced in a study of T cells in Graves' hyperthyroidism and ophthalmopathy. RNA transcripts provided the source from which TCR beta CDR3 regions were amplified. A first-round RT-PCR of the TCR CDR3 used the HTBI primer set. TCRdb itself ran the multiplex PCR reads through MiXCR, one entry per CDR3 protein. The sample records 250,000 to 300,000 distinct CDR3 sequences, less than 15% being singletons. The sequenced sample was blood. These receptors were obtained from a woman in her 30s with Graves' hyperthyroidism that later progressed to Graves' ophthalmopathy.

This clonotype was detected only a few times. The chain carries TRBV19 and TRBJ2-1; 9 bases map to TRBD2. Looked up from germline, CDR1 is LNHDA and CDR2 is SQIVND (reference sequence). Trimming at V came to 8 bases and at J to 9 bases, leaving 14 bases not matched to a gene. This CDR3 region has 15 residues. The CDR3, as DNA: TGTGCCAGTGGGGTGGGGGGGACTAGCATCCGTGAGCAGTTCTTC. Protein sequence: CASGVGGTSIREQFF.

This clonotype has a count of ten or more. V is TRBV28 and J is TRBJ2-3; TRBD2 aligns across 11 bases. CDR1 is MDHEN and CDR2 is SYDVKM in the germline V gene. The CDR3 sequence is 15 residues long. Losses at the gene ends were 7 bases for V and 1 base for J; bases not matched to a gene: 4. CDR3 loop: CASTTGLAGTDTQYF. The CDR3, as DNA: TGTGCCAGCACCACGGGACTAGCGGGCACAGATACGCAGTATTTT.

The rearrangement links TRBV2 to TRBJ1-3; D is possibly TRBD1 (6 bases). Looked up from germline, CDR1 is SNHLY and CDR2 is FYNNEI. The CDR3 loop spans 15 amino acids. The V end lost 3 bases, the J end lost 2 bases, and 11 bases lay between the germline ends. CDR3 region: CASSELQGAGNTIYF. The CDR3 DNA reads as TGTGCCAGCAGTGAGTTACAGGGCGCTGGAAACACCATATATTTT. Full variable domain (outside the CDR3, taken from reference TRBV2 and TRBJ1-3): EPEVTQTPSHQVTQMGQEVILRCVPISNHLYFYWYRQILGQKVEFLVSFYNNEISEKSEIFDDQFSVERPDGSNFTLKIRSTKLEDSAMYFCASSELQGAGNTIYFGEGSWLTVV.

At least ten counts were recorded for this clonotype. The chain employs TRBV11-2 and TRBJ2-7; 10 bases line up with TRBD2. The CDR3 is 15 residues long. The junction had 4 bases not matched to a gene; V was cut back by 3 bases and J by 2 bases. CDR1 and CDR2 (germline): SGHAT, FQNNGV. CDR3 sequence: CASSFLAGGTYEQYF. The DNA of the CDR3 is TGTGCCAGCAGCTTCTTAGCGGGAGGTACCTACGAGCAGTACTTC. The full variable domain, completed using reference TRBV11-2 and TRBJ2-7, is EAGVAQSPRYKIIEKRQSVAFWCNPISGHATLYWYQQILGQGPKLLIQFQNNGVVDDSQLPKDRFSAERLKGVDSTLKIQPAKLEDSAVYLCASSFLAGGTYEQYFGPGTRLTVT.

Ten or more counts support this clonotype. The J gene is TRBJ2-1, the V gene TRBV11-2; no reliable D call. The CDR3 length is 15 residues. With 0 bases removed from V and 5 bases from J, the gap between germline ends came to 11 bases. Germline loops: CDR1 SGHAT, CDR2 FQNNGV. The CDR3 DNA sequence: TGTGCCAGCAGCTTAGAATACCTTACCAACAATGAGCAGTTCTTC. Protein: CASSLEYLTNNEQFF.

This clonotype has only a few counts. The chain links TRBV20-1 to TRBJ2-3; the D gene could be TRBD1 or TRBD2 (5 bases each). Trimming removed 3 bases from V and 4 bases from J, with 20 bases in between. Germline CDR1 is DFQATT and CDR2 is SNEGSKA (reference sequence). The CDR3 is made up of 16 amino acids. CDR3 loop: CSARSISGPGPDTQYF. The CDR3 nucleotides read TGCAGTGCTAGGTCGATCAGCGGCCCAGGGCCAGATACGCAGTATTTT.

The V and J genes are TRBV4-2 and TRBJ2-1; 11 bases line up with TRBD2. Germline loops: CDR1 LGHNA, CDR2 YNFKEQ. V lost 4 bases, J lost 7 bases, and 9 bases stayed unmatched. The CDR3 is 16 residues long. The CDR3 reads CASSPLAGGYWNEQFF. The CDR3 DNA reads as TGTGCCAGCAGCCCATTAGCGGGAGGGTATTGGAATGAGCAGTTCTTC.

This clonotype was seen only a few times. The V gene is TRBV6-4, the J gene TRBJ1-1, with D perhaps matching TRBD1 (5 bases). This CDR3 is 14 amino acids long. Trimming removed 6 bases from V and 3 bases from J, with 14 bases in between. The germline V gene has CDR1 MRHNA and CDR2 SNTAGT. The CDR3 is CASRDTLRDTEAFF. Here the CDR3 DNA reads TGTGCCAGCAGGGACACACTCCGGGACACTGAAGCTTTCTTT.

The V gene is TRBV19, the J gene TRBJ1-2; 8 nucleotides line up with TRBD1. The CDR3 totals 16 residues. Per germline, CDR1 LNHDA and CDR2 SQIVND (reference sequence). J lost 1 base, V lost 5 bases, and 9 bases had no gene match. CDR3 sequence reads: CASSPGQAIFNYGYTF. The CDR3, as DNA: TGTGCCAGTAGTCCGGGACAGGCAATCTTTAACTATGGCTACACCTTC.

This clonotype has a count of ten or more. V gene TRBV30 combines with J gene TRBJ1-1; D is uncertain. V lost 3 bases and J 5 bases, leaving 13 bases between the germline ends. The length of the CDR3 is 13 residues. Germline values: CDR1 GTSNPN, CDR2 SVGIG (reference sequence). The CDR3 loop is CAWRSGGGTEAFF. CDR3 DNA sequence: TGTGCCTGGAGGTCCGGTGGAGGGACTGAAGCTTTCTTT. The full variable domain, with the rest looked up from reference TRBV30 and TRBJ1-1, is SQTIHQWPATLVQPVGSPLSLECTVEGTSNPNLYWYRQAAGRGLQLLFYSVGIGQISSEVPQNLSASRPQDRQFILSSKKLLLSDSGFYLCAWRSGGGTEAFFGQGTRLTVV.

V and J are TRBV5-5 and TRBJ1-2, with no clear D. Germline V gene sequence: CDR1 SGHKS, CDR2 YYEKEE (reference sequence). V lost 4 bases and J lost 8, with 12 bases in between. The CDR3 loop spans 12 amino acids. CDR3 sequence: CASSVGGGGYTF. For the CDR3, the DNA is TGTGCCAGCAGCGTCGGAGGCGGCGGCTACACCTTC.

With regard to this clonotype: An end of the junction differs from the germline gene, which may be a read error. The chain joins TRBV10-3 to TRBJ2-1, with 8 bases identical to TRBD1. Germline CDR1 is ENHRY and CDR2 is SYGVKD. This CDR3 contains 13 residues. DNA of the CDR3: TGTGCCATCACTGAGGACAGGGTCGATGAGCAGTTCTTC. Translation gives CAITEDRVDEQFF.

In this sample, this clonotype turned up many times. V usage is TRBV28 and J usage is TRBJ2-3, with TRBD1 matching 8 bases. J was trimmed by 6 bases and V by 8 bases; bases with no gene match: 13. The V gene's germline CDR1 is MDHEN and CDR2 SYDVKM. The CDR3 is 15 residues long. Written as DNA, the CDR3 is TGTGCCAGCCGGATGGACAGGGTTAGTCGGGATACGCAGTATTTT. Protein product: CASRMDRVSRDTQYF.

This clonotype was found many times. The junction and the germline gene differ at one end; a read error may be behind it. The chain recombines TRBV7-7 with TRBJ2-1; D is tentatively TRBD1 or TRBD2 (5 bases each). Per the germline V gene, CDR1 is SSHAT and CDR2 is FNYEAQ (reference sequence). The CDR3 covers 13 residues. The CDR3 here is CASSPGTGNEQFF. The CDR3 DNA reads TGTGCTAGCAGCCCGGGGACCGGGAATGAGCAGTTCTTC.

This clonotype was found many times. This chain uses TRBV3-1 with TRBJ2-7; TRBD1 is a possible D gene (5 bases). CDR1 LGHDT and CDR2 YNNKEL come from the germline V gene (reference sequence). Deletions cut 1 base from V and 1 base from J, with 8 bases between. The CDR3 is made up of 14 amino acids. CDR3 sequence reads: CASSQGGLSYEQYF. The CDR3 DNA sequence: TGTGCCAGCAGCCAAGGGGGCCTTTCCTACGAGCAGTACTTC.

This clonotype showed up many times. The CDR3 is CASSLTYTREQYF. The CDR3 coding sequence is TGTGCCAGCAGTTTAACCTACACTCGGGAGCAGTACTTC. V is TRBV28 and J is TRBJ2-7; D call uncertain. The length of the CDR3 is 13 residues. Germline CDR1 and CDR2: MDHEN and SYDVKM. V lost 2 bases and J 7 bases, leaving 12 bases between the germline ends.

This clonotype has more than one count but fewer than ten. A single base separates this from a much larger clone, so it may be a read error. The V and J genes are TRBV30 and TRBJ2-7; unclear D gene. The CDR3 consists of 13 residues. CDR1 is GTSNPN, CDR2 SVGIG, per germline (reference sequence). The CDR3 here is CAWSVNRGYERYF. DNA for the CDR3: TGTGCCTGGAGTGTTAACAGAGGCTACGAGCGGTACTTC.

In this sample, this clonotype turned up a few times. The chain uses TRBV4-1 and TRBJ2-5; 8 bases agree with TRBD2. Germline V gene sequence: CDR1 MGHRA, CDR2 YSYEKL. V lost 1 base and J lost 5; bases outside the gene matches: 6. The CDR3 runs to 15 residues. CDR3: CASSQGGLEAETQYF. The CDR3 DNA sequence: TGCGCCAGCAGCCAAGGGGGACTAGAGGCCGAGACCCAGTACTTC.

This clonotype was seen repeatedly, ten times or more. The chain couples TRBV28 to TRBJ1-6; perhaps TRBD1 as D (6 bases). V dropped 3 bases and J dropped 10 bases, with 19 bases sitting between them. The germline gives CDR1 MDHEN, CDR2 SYDVKM. The CDR3 spans 16 residues. The CDR3 loop reads CASSFGGAFEGSPLHF. In DNA, the CDR3 is TGTGCCAGCAGTTTTGGGGGGGCTTTCGAGGGATCACCCCTCCACTTT. Using reference TRBV28 and TRBJ1-6 for the parts outside the CDR3, the full variable domain is DVKVTQSSRYLVKRTGEKVFLECVQDMDHENMFWYRQDPGLGLRLIYFSYDVKMKEKGDIPEGYSVSREKKERFSLILESASTNQTSMYLCASSFGGAFEGSPLHFGNGTRLTVT.

The chain couples TRBV28 to TRBJ2-1; no clear D. Trimming shortened V by 6 bases and J by 5 bases, and 8 bases separated the two germline ends. From germline, CDR1 is MDHEN and CDR2 SYDVKM. This CDR3 spans 12 amino acids. Written as DNA, the CDR3 is TGTGCCAGCAGGGGCTACGACAATGAGCAGTTCTTC. Protein: CASRGYDNEQFF.

This chain links TRBV4-1 with TRBJ2-7; possibly TRBD1 for D (7 bases). Looked up from germline, CDR1 is MGHRA and CDR2 is YSYEKL. V was trimmed by 8 bases and J by 5 bases, leaving 19 bases between them. The CDR3 contains 14 residues. CDR3 amino acids: CASCRDRDFHEQYF. CDR3 nucleotide sequence: TGCGCCAGCTGCCGTGACAGGGACTTCCACGAGCAGTACTTC.

This clonotype was detected only a few times. This chain joins TRBV4-1 and TRBJ2-7; no clear D. The CDR3 is 13 residues long. Trimming cost V 0 bases and J 5 bases, with 8 bases left between them. Per germline, CDR1 MGHRA and CDR2 YSYEKL. In DNA form, the CDR3 reads TGCGCCAGCAGCCAAGAATCCCAGAACGAGCAGTACTTC. It yields the protein CASSQESQNEQYF.

This clonotype was seen ten or more times. The rearrangement uses TRBV5-1 and TRBJ1-6; D gene uncertain. The CDR3 has 17 amino acids. V was trimmed by 0 bases and J by 5 bases, leaving 15 bases between them. Germline values: CDR1 SGHRS, CDR2 YFSETQ. CDR3 sequence: CASSLAMAAQNNSPLHF. The CDR3 DNA reads as TGCGCCAGCAGCTTGGCTATGGCAGCCCAAAATAATTCACCCCTCCACTTT.

The sample holds a few counts of this clonotype. J is TRBJ2-5 and V is TRBV5-6; the D gene could be TRBD1 or TRBD2 (5 bases each). This CDR3 spans 14 amino acids. CDR1 is SGHDT and CDR2 is YYEEEE in the germline V gene. Trimming removed 1 base at V and 2 bases at J, with 9 bases between. CDR3 protein: CASSLNWGQETQYF. The CDR3 DNA reads TGTGCCAGCAGCTTGAATTGGGGGCAAGAGACCCAGTACTTC.

There are many counts of this clonotype. The J gene is TRBJ2-1, the V gene TRBV9; 8 nucleotides match TRBD2. The CDR3 consists of 14 residues. Germline trimming cut 3 bases from V and 4 bases from J; bases unmatched to any gene: 3. CDR1 and CDR2 (germline): SGDLS, YYNGEE. CDR3 in amino acids: CASSDGLAYNEQFF. The CDR3 nucleotides read TGTGCCAGCAGCGACGGACTAGCTTACAATGAGCAGTTCTTC.

This clonotype was observed at least ten times. The chain has TRBV7-2 and TRBJ1-5, with D possibly being TRBD1 (5 bases). Trimming cost V 4 bases and J 11 bases, with 18 bases left between them. The CDR3 totals 14 residues. Germline CDR1 SGHTA, CDR2 FQGNSA. This CDR3 reads CASSCPTRDLAQHF. DNA of the CDR3: TGTGCCAGCAGCTGCCCGACCCGGGACCTGGCCCAGCATTTT.

This clonotype was counted at least ten times. The chain couples TRBV29-1 to TRBJ2-7; 9 bases align to TRBD2. The germline V gene has CDR1 SQVTM and CDR2 ANQGSEA. The J segment lost 5 bases and the V segment lost 4 bases, leaving 6 bases of the junction unmatched. The CDR3 runs 13 residues. Written as DNA, the CDR3 is TGCAGCGTTGTTGTAGCGGGAGAGGACGAGCAGTACTTC. This translates into CSVVVAGEDEQYF.

The rearrangement uses TRBV27 and TRBJ2-1; 11 bases align to TRBD2. There are 13 residues in the CDR3. Trimming at V came to 7 bases and at J to 6 bases, leaving 2 bases not matched to a gene. Germline V gene sequence: CDR1 MNHEY, CDR2 SMNVEV (reference sequence). CDR3: CASTLAGGNEQFF. In DNA, the CDR3 is TGTGCCAGCACCCTAGCGGGAGGCAATGAGCAGTTCTTC.

The rearrangement joins TRBV5-6 to TRBJ1-1, with D perhaps TRBD1 (6 bases). Between the trimmed V and J ends, which lost 4 bases and 8 bases, there was a span of 18 bases. The length of the CDR3 is 14 residues. Germline CDR1 is SGHDT and CDR2 is YYEEEE. CDR3 region: CASSPRQGIGEAFF. CDR3 coding DNA: TGTGCCAGCAGCCCTCGCCAGGGGATAGGGGAAGCTTTCTTT.

In its sample, this clonotype was seen many times. The chain's CDR3 is CASSANIGGNDEQYF. The CDR3, as DNA: TGTGCCAGCAGCGCCAACATAGGCGGGAACGACGAGCAGTACTTC. V usage is TRBV7-9 and J usage is TRBJ2-7, with a tentative D call TRBD2 (6 bases). CDR1 and CDR2 from the germline V gene are SEHNR and FQNEAQ (reference sequence). V was pared by 5 bases and J by 5 bases, with 19 bases between. The CDR3 is 15 amino acids. The full variable domain, completed using reference TRBV7-9 and TRBJ2-7, is DTGVSQNPRHKITKRGQNVTFRCDPISEHNRLYWYRQTLGQGPEFLTYFQNEAQLEKSRLLSDRFSAERPKGSFSTLEIQRTEQGDSAMYLCASSANIGGNDEQYFGPGTRLTVT.